This TCR beta chain derives from a study of T cells in Graves' hyperthyroidism and ophthalmopathy. Study observations and caveats: Through a model of 13 V-J features, ophthalmopathy was separated from stable hyperthyroidism.

In this sample, this clonotype turned up many times. Its antigen remains unknown. Patients were excluded because of uncontrolled infection, other autoimmune disease, pregnancy or lactation. The PBMCs were sourced from fresh peripheral blood (around 9.3 ml). RNA transcripts provided the source from which TCR beta CDR3 regions were amplified. An initial round of RT-PCR targeting the TCR CDR3 relied on the HTBI primer set. MiXCR, run by TCRdb on the multiplex PCR reads, gives a single entry per CDR3 protein. This sample carries some 550,000 distinct CDR3 sequences, less than 25% of them seen once, and the ten largest clones take around 27%. The germline V and J ends were trimmed by 7 bases and 7 bases, with 16 bases remaining between them. CDR3 size: 13 residues.

The TCR sequence derives from a man younger than 35 with Graves' hyperthyroidism. V is TRBV12-3 or TRBV12-4 and J is TRBJ1-2; perhaps TRBD1 as D (5 bases). Sequencing was carried out using blood. DNA for the CDR3: TGTGCCAGCAACCCTGGGGGGGTCGGTGGCTACACCTTC. Translating gives CASNPGGVGGYTF.